These 4 T cell receptor beta chains were sequenced from one sample in a study of T cells in Graves' hyperthyroidism and ophthalmopathy. Amplified TCR beta CDR3 regions derived from RNA transcripts. The TCR CDR3 was amplified in a first-round RT-PCR using the HTBI primer set. A single record per CDR3 protein comes from TCRdb applying MiXCR to the multiplex PCR reads. Of fewer than 110,000 distinct CDR3 sequences listed, roughly 47% are singletons. The specimen was blood. The receptors derive from a middle-aged man with Graves' hyperthyroidism.

The chain couples TRBV2 to TRBJ2-3; weak D call: TRBD1 (6 bases). Per germline, CDR1 SNHLY and CDR2 FYNNEI. The CDR3 length is 14 residues. Deletions cut 7 bases from V and 3 bases from J, with 14 bases between. The CDR3 region is CASTSQGETDTQYF. The CDR3 nucleotides are TGTGCCAGCACCTCACAGGGTGAGACAGATACGCAGTATTTT.

The sample holds many counts of this clonotype. V gene TRBV20-1 combines with J gene TRBJ1-2; 9 bases fit TRBD1. Germline CDR1 and CDR2: DFQATT and SNEGSKA (reference sequence). J was trimmed by 4 bases and V by 3 bases; bases with no gene match: 6. The CDR3 has 14 amino acids. CDR3 sequence (DNA): TGCAGTGCTAGTGCACAGGGGGCATTCTATGGCTACACCTTC. Translated: CSASAQGAFYGYTF.

In its sample, this clonotype was seen many times. The rearrangement joins TRBV20-1 to TRBJ1-4; TRBD1 aligns across 8 bases. Looked up from germline, CDR1 is DFQATT and CDR2 is SNEGSKA (reference sequence). The CDR3 is 13 amino acids. The ends lost 6 bases at V and 13 bases at J; junction bases unmatched: 13. The CDR3 region has the DNA TGCAGTGCCCCATCGGACAGGGCATCCGGACTGTTTTTT. This sequence encodes CSAPSDRASGLFF.

A note on this clonotype: This may come from a read error, since a much larger clone is one base off. The chain recombines TRBV5-4 with TRBJ2-3; 13 positions agree with TRBD2. This CDR3 has 17 residues. CDR1 is SGHNT and CDR2 is YYREEE in the germline V gene (reference sequence). The trim removed 5 bases at V and 2 bases at J, leaving 8 bases unmatched. This chain's CDR3 is CASSSGTSGTITDTQYF. For the CDR3, the DNA is TGTGCCAGCAGTTCCGGGACTAGCGGGACCATCACAGATACGCAGTATTTT.